This is a list of T cell receptor beta chains from one sample in a study of blood T cell repertoires in COVID-19. Profiling relied on immunoSEQ multiplex PCR, and the TCRdb table lists in-frame clones only, not all of them. The table records 45,000 to 70,000 clones, approximately 80% of them present only once. The sample comprised peripheral blood. Receptors originate from a man in his fifties or sixties with acute or convalescent COVID-19. CDR3s include the opening cysteine and the closing phenylalanine or tryptophan. The D gene is left open where the match is weak. Rows may omit the clone size; those that give it use once, few, many or a size class.

TRBV5-6	TRBD2	-	TRBJ2-3	CASSWGERSGSSTDTQYF	TGTGCCAGCAGCTGGGGGGAGCGGAGCGGGAGTAGCACAGATACGCAGTATTTT
TRBV5-1	TRBD1	-	TRBJ2-1	CASSSPGGTGKEQFF	TGCGCCAGCAGCTCCCCAGGGGGGACAGGGAAGGAGCAGTTCTTC
TRBV5-4	-	once	TRBJ2-7	CASSLAAGAYEQYF	TGTGCCAGCAGCTTGGCTGCGGGGGCGTACGAGCAGTACTTC
TRBV28	TRBD1	-	TRBJ1-5	CASGRTGGLRGPQHF	TGTGCCAGCGGGAGGACAGGGGGCCTCCGGGGGCCCCAGCATTTT
TRBV6-6	TRBD1	-	TRBJ2-7	CASTPPGGHEQYF	TGTGCCAGCACCCCGCCAGGGGGACACGAGCAGTACTTC
TRBV5-5	TRBD1	-	TRBJ1-5	CASSRGDSLGYSNQPQHF	TGTGCCAGCAGCCGAGGGGACAGCCTGGGATATAGCAATCAGCCCCAGCATTTT
TRBV9	TRBD1	-	TRBJ2-1	CASSPRGTGIDEQFF	TGTGCCAGCAGCCCCCGCGGGACAGGGATTGATGAGCAGTTCTTC
TRBV6-5	-	-	TRBJ1-6	CASRSPLGNSPLHF	TGTGCCAGCAGGTCCCCCCTCGGGAATTCACCCCTCCACTTT
TRBV7-2	TRBD2	few	TRBJ2-5	CASSLAEFASGAQETQYF	TGTGCCAGCAGCTTAGCGGAGTTTGCTAGCGGGGCCCAAGAGACCCAGTACTTC
TRBV30	TRBD1	-	TRBJ1-6	CAWGTGGYSPLHF	TGTGCCTGGGGGACAGGGGGGTATTCACCCCTCCACTTT
TRBV5-6	-	-	TRBJ1-6	CASSWTAYNSPLHF	TGTGCCAGCAGCTGGACAGCCTATAATTCACCCCTCCACTTT
TRBV7-8	TRBD1	once	TRBJ1-5	CASSRTGTVNQPQHF	TGTGCCAGCAGCCGGACCGGGACAGTCAATCAGCCCCAGCATTTT
TRBV7-8	TRBD1	few	TRBJ2-7	CASSSPGQGAYEQYF	TGTGCCAGCAGCTCTCCGGGACAGGGAGCCTACGAGCAGTACTTC
TRBV7-6	-	-	TRBJ1-1	CASSFQGGRSEAFF	TGTGCCAGCAGCTTTCAAGGGGGAAGGTCTGAAGCTTTCTTT
TRBV11-2	TRBD1	-	TRBJ2-1	CASSLRSDRGLGEQFF	TGTGCCAGCAGCTTGCGGTCTGACAGGGGGCTAGGTGAGCAGTTCTTC
TRBV21-1	-	-	TRBJ2-4	CASSKGLPTVDIQYF	TGTGCCAGCAGCAAAGGATTACCCACAGTCGACATTCAGTACTTC
TRBV5-1	-	once	TRBJ2-3	CASSLAGNRGAQYF	TGCGCCAGCAGCTTGGCCGGGAACCGCGGGGCGCAGTATTTT
TRBV19	TRBD1	-	TRBJ2-7	CASSSYRGPYYEQYF	TGTGCCAGTAGTTCTTACAGGGGCCCTTACTACGAGCAGTACTTC
TRBV14	-	-	TRBJ2-2	CASSRMGASNTGELFF	TGTGCCAGCAGCCGAATGGGGGCTTCGAACACCGGGGAGCTGTTTTTT
TRBV7-3	TRBD1	once	TRBJ1-6	CASSLTGQGKSPLHF	TGTGCCAGCAGTCTCACCGGACAGGGGAAATCACCCCTCCACTTT
TRBV7-9	-	-	TRBJ1-1	CASTKGGHPNTEAFF	TGTGCCAGCACCAAGGGCGGACACCCGAACACTGAAGCTTTCTTT
TRBV19	TRBD1	-	TRBJ2-2	CASTTGGGSAGELFF	TGTGCCAGTACCACAGGGGGCGGTTCTGCAGGGGAGCTGTTTTTT
TRBV3-1/TRBV3-2	-	once	TRBJ2-7	CASSQWVADEQYF	TGTGCCAGCAGCCAGTGGGTGGCGGATGAGCAGTACTTC
TRBV7-8	TRBD1	-	TRBJ1-6	CASSRDRVGSPLHF	TGTGCCAGCAGCCGGGACAGGGTGGGTTCACCCCTCCACTTT
TRBV19	TRBD2	-	TRBJ2-6	CASRLAGVSSGANVLTF	TGTGCCAGTAGGCTAGCGGGGGTGAGCTCTGGGGCCAACGTCCTGACTTTC
TRBV2	TRBD1	-	TRBJ1-5	CASSDRTGGNQPQHF	TGTGCCAGCAGTGACAGGACAGGGGGGAATCAGCCCCAGCATTTT
TRBV7-2	TRBD2	-	TRBJ2-1	CASSPGLGGRSSYNEQFF	TGTGCCAGCAGCCCGGGACTGGGGGGGAGGAGCTCCTACAATGAGCAGTTCTTC
TRBV27	TRBD2	-	TRBJ2-3	CASIPSGGADTQYF	TGTGCCAGCATCCCTAGCGGGGGTGCAGATACGCAGTATTTT
TRBV5-5	-	many	TRBJ1-1	CASSLLFQGRPEAFF	TGTGCCAGCAGCTTGCTGTTTCAGGGTCGGCCTGAAGCTTTCTTT
TRBV9	-	-	TRBJ1-1	CASSVAHQGSEAFF	TGTGCCAGCAGCGTAGCACACCAGGGCTCTGAAGCTTTCTTT
TRBV7-3	TRBD1	-	TRBJ1-5	CASSSPQGAVIRRNLSAPAF	TGTGCCAGCAGTTCCCCCCAGGGGGCGGTGATAAGGAGGAATCTATCAGCCCCAGCATTT
TRBV5-4	TRBD1	-	TRBJ2-7	CASSFRDRGAEQYF	TGTGCCAGCAGCTTCCGGGACAGGGGAGCCGAGCAGTACTTC
TRBV30	-	-	TRBJ1-4	CAWSVGRTSTNEKLFF	TGTGCCTGGAGTGTAGGGAGGACTTCAACTAATGAAAAACTGTTTTTT
TRBV12-3/TRBV12-4	-	once	TRBJ1-2	CARGGPYNYGYTF	TGTGCACGGGGGGGGCCGTACAACTATGGCTACACCTTC
TRBV28	-	-	TRBJ2-5	CASSPPLRKAETQYF	TGTGCCAGCAGTCCGCCCCTCCGCAAAGCGGAGACCCAGTACTTC
TRBV4-2	TRBD1	-	TRBJ2-7	CASSQDLGQTSGEQYF	TGTGCCAGCAGCCAAGACTTGGGACAGACTTCGGGGGAGCAGTACTTC
TRBV21-1	-	-	TRBJ2-5	CASRKGLDRYQETQYF	TGTGCCAGCAGAAAAGGGCTGGACAGGTACCAAGAGACCCAGTACTTC
TRBV19	-	few	TRBJ2-5	CATQRGSQQETQYF	TGTGCCACCCAAAGAGGCAGCCAACAAGAGACCCAGTACTTC
TRBV24-1	-	-	TRBJ2-4	CATPHPRGDAKNIQYF	TGTGCCACCCCGCATCCCAGGGGGGATGCCAAAAACATTCAGTACTTC
TRBV5-1	TRBD2	-	TRBJ2-5	CASSWIKSGVLETQYF	TGCGCCAGCAGCTGGATCAAGAGCGGGGTCCTAGAGACCCAGTACTTC